A single sample is the source of the 25 T cell receptor beta chains below, sequenced in a study of OX40 agonist ivuxolimab in advanced cancers. The library was obtained by the immunoSEQ multiplex PCR assay. This is the immuneACCESS table as TCRdb keeps it, with only in-frame sequences that have V and J called. A part of the clones is gone; compared with another copy, unresolved V genes explain less than half, and the rest is unexplained. For this sample there are approximately 110,000 clones; approximately 90% appear just once. Of the sample, under 0.9% is held by the ten largest clones. The material was CD4+ or CD8+ T cells sorted from blood, obtained in a trial of the OX40 agonist ivuxolimab. The receptors shown here come from an adult with an advanced solid tumor such as melanoma, head and neck, liver or kidney cancer.

This sequence joins TRBV11-2 and TRBJ2-4; TRBD1 or TRBD2 may be the D gene (5 bases each). With 4 bases removed from V and 0 bases from J, the gap between germline ends came to 10 bases. Germline V gives CDR1 SGHAT, CDR2 FQNNGV. This CDR3 comprises 15 residues. CDR3 coding DNA: TGTGCCAGCAGCTCCGGGACCTTAGCCAAAAACATTCAGTACTTC. Encoded protein: CASSSGTLAKNIQYF.

V and J are TRBV5-1 and TRBJ1-1, with D uncertain. CDR1 SGHRS and CDR2 YFSETQ come from the germline V gene. Deletions cut 0 bases from V and 4 bases from J, with 13 bases between. The CDR3 totals 15 residues. The CDR3 is CASSLDLTWGTEAFF. The CDR3 DNA sequence: TGCGCCAGCAGCTTGGACCTCACATGGGGCACTGAAGCTTTCTTT.

The chain recombines TRBV27 with TRBJ2-7, with D perhaps TRBD1 (5 bases). The CDR3 totals 12 residues. Between the trimmed V and J ends, which lost 3 bases and 6 bases, there was a span of 9 bases. Germline CDR1 MNHEY, CDR2 SMNVEV (reference sequence). The DNA for the CDR3 is TGTGCCAGCAGTTTTAGGGGATCCGAGCAGTACTTC. Translating gives CASSFRGSEQYF.

A single count supports this clone. The chain combines TRBV4-3 with TRBJ2-4, with TRBD1 as a possible D gene (6 bases). V lost 0 bases, J lost 0 bases, and 18 bases lay in between. Germline CDR1 reads LGHNA; CDR2 reads YSLEER. The CDR3 length is 19 residues. This CDR3 reads CASSQESSTRGPAKNIQYF. CDR3 nucleotide sequence: TGCGCCAGCAGCCAAGAGTCCTCCACCAGGGGTCCAGCCAAAAACATTCAGTACTTC.

V usage is TRBV10-3 and J usage is TRBJ2-1; 9 nucleotides agree with TRBD2. The CDR3 spans 16 residues. V lost 3 bases and J lost 8; bases outside the gene matches: 11. Per the germline V gene, CDR1 is ENHRY and CDR2 is SYGVKD. CDR3 coding DNA: TGTGCCATCAGTGAAGGTAGCGGGGGTGGGCTGCATGAGCAGTTCTTC. This encodes CAISEGSGGGLHEQFF.

This chain uses TRBV7-2 with TRBJ2-4, with 10 bases aligning to TRBD1. Germline CDR1 is SGHTA and CDR2 is FQGNSA. CDR3 size: 15 residues. Trimming removed 3 bases from V and 4 bases from J; junction bases left unmatched: 3. CDR3: CASSFGQGGKNIQYF. The CDR3 bases are TGTGCCAGCAGCTTCGGACAGGGGGGAAAAAACATTCAGTACTTC.

The gene calls are TRBV28 and TRBJ2-3; D possibly matches TRBD1 or TRBD2 (5 bases each). Trimming pared 6 bases from V and 0 bases from J, leaving 19 bases between. The length of the CDR3 is 17 residues. Germline lookup yields CDR1 MDHEN and CDR2 SYDVKM. CDR3 coding DNA: TGTGCCAGCAGCTTAGCGACCGGGACGAAGAGCACAGATACGCAGTATTTT. Protein product: CASSLATGTKSTDTQYF.

V usage is TRBV9 and J usage is TRBJ2-3; D remains unclear. V lost 4 bases and J 0 bases, leaving 9 bases between the germline ends. The CDR3 is 14 residues long. Germline V gives CDR1 SGDLS, CDR2 YYNGEE. The CDR3 spells CASSQPVSTDTQYF. The CDR3 DNA reads TGTGCCAGCAGCCAACCCGTTAGCACAGATACGCAGTATTTT.

This clone was seen once. The chain uses TRBV30 and TRBJ1-4; possibly TRBD1 for D (5 bases). The CDR3 has 14 amino acids. Trimming stripped 0 bases from V and 7 bases from J, with 12 bases between. The germline V gene has CDR1 GTSNPN and CDR2 SVGIG (reference sequence). The CDR3 protein is CAWSVGQGIEKLFF. In DNA, the CDR3 is TGTGCCTGGAGTGTGGGGCAGGGTATTGAAAAACTGTTTTTT.

This sequence joins TRBV6-5 and TRBJ2-7; D is perhaps TRBD2 (5 bases). Trimming pared 2 bases from V and 6 bases from J, leaving 14 bases between. CDR1 and CDR2 (germline): MNHEY, SVGAGI. The CDR3 has 14 residues. DNA for the CDR3: TGTGCCAGCAGTTACGGTGGGGAGTCGGGCGAGCAGTACTTC. It yields the protein CASSYGGESGEQYF.

This chain links TRBV9 with TRBJ2-1, with D unresolved. CDR1 and CDR2 (germline): SGDLS, YYNGEE. V was cut by 1 base and J by 0 bases, with 8 bases left in between. CDR3 length equals 15 residues. The CDR3 DNA reads TGTGCCAGCAGCGTACGTTCGAGCTCCTACAATGAGCAGTTCTTC. Translating gives CASSVRSSSYNEQFF.

The chain is built from TRBV7-2 and TRBJ1-2; D unresolved. Trimming stripped 0 bases from V and 0 bases from J, with 5 bases between. Per the germline V gene, CDR1 is SGHTA and CDR2 is FQGNSA. The length of the CDR3 is 14 residues. The CDR3 nucleotides read TGTGCCAGCAGCTTAGCAATCCCTAACTATGGCTACACCTTC. The encoded protein is CASSLAIPNYGYTF. The full variable domain, with the rest looked up from reference TRBV7-2 and TRBJ1-2, is GAGVSQSPSNKVTEKGKDVELRCDPISGHTALYWYRQSLGQGLEFLIYFQGNSAPDKSGLPSDRFSAERTGGSVSTLTIQRTQQEDSAVYLCASSLAIPNYGYTFGSGTRLTVV.

This rearrangement joins TRBV10-3 to TRBJ2-5; tentative D call: TRBD1 (6 bases). The last part of the DNA fits TRBJ2-7 better; the J call may be wrong. Germline V gene sequence: CDR1 ENHRY, CDR2 SYGVKD. The CDR3 runs 13 residues. CDR3 DNA sequence: TGTGCCATCAGGGGACAAGTACCCTACGAGCAGTACTTC. It encodes CAIRGQVPYEQYF.

The gene calls are TRBV7-3 and TRBJ1-1; TRBD1 agrees at 8 bases. J was trimmed by 1 base and V by 4 bases; bases with no gene match: 8. The germline V gene encodes CDR1 SGHTA and CDR2 FQGTGA. The CDR3 runs 16 residues. The CDR3 DNA reads as TGTGCCAGCAGCTCCGGACAGGGTATCCCGAACACTGAAGCTTTCTTT. Translated, it gives CASSSGQGIPNTEAFF.

Here the CDR3 reads CASRRDRVGETQYF. DNA for the CDR3: TGTGCCAGCAGACGGGACAGGGTTGGGGAGACCCAGTACTTC. The chain carries TRBV27 and TRBJ2-5, with 9 bases identical to TRBD1. This CDR3 comprises 14 residues. Looked up from germline, CDR1 is MNHEY and CDR2 is SMNVEV (reference sequence). V trimming: 6 bases; J trimming: 5 bases; junction bases outside the gene matches: 7.

J is TRBJ2-3 and V is TRBV6-6; 12 positions agree with TRBD2. This CDR3 has 15 residues. CDR1 is MNHNY, CDR2 SVGAGI, per germline (reference sequence). With 6 bases clipped from V and 1 base from J, the junction kept 2 bases outside the gene matches. For the CDR3, the DNA is TGTGCCAGCAGACGACTAGCGGGGGGCACAGATACGCAGTATTTT. The encoded protein is CASRRLAGGTDTQYF.

The CDR3 here is CASSEGWGLSEQYF. The CDR3 DNA follows: TGTGCCAGCAGTGAAGGGTGGGGGCTGTCCGAGCAGTACTTC. This chain joins TRBV25-1 and TRBJ2-7, with a tentative D call TRBD1 (6 bases). Trimming took off 2 bases at V and 6 bases at J, with 14 bases between the two ends. Looked up from germline, CDR1 is MGHDK and CDR2 is SYGVNS. The CDR3 runs to 14 residues.

This chain joins TRBV7-9 and TRBJ1-4, with 7 bases aligning to TRBD1. The germline gives CDR1 SEHNR, CDR2 FQNEAQ (reference sequence). The CDR3 length is 15 residues. V lost 1 base and J lost 8; bases outside the gene matches: 7. The CDR3 DNA reads TGTGCCAGCAGCTTAGTTCAGGGGGTTGGCGAAAAACTGTTTTTT. Translating gives CASSLVQGVGEKLFF.

V and J are TRBV7-8 and TRBJ1-1; D unclear. The CDR3 totals 14 residues. The germline V gene encodes CDR1 SGHVS and CDR2 FQNEAQ. V was clipped by 1 base and J by 5 bases, with 11 bases between them. CDR3 nucleotides: TGTGCCAGCAGCTTAGTCGCGCTAGGGACTGAAGCTTTCTTT. This codes for CASSLVALGTEAFF.

The rearrangement links TRBV10-3 to TRBJ2-3; 7 nucleotides match TRBD1. Germline CDR1 is ENHRY and CDR2 is SYGVKD. CDR3 length: 16 amino acids. J was trimmed by 1 base and V by 7 bases; bases with no gene match: 11. CDR3 nucleotides: TGTGCCATCACCCCCACCAGGGGGAACGGCACAGATACGCAGTATTTT. Its protein is CAITPTRGNGTDTQYF.

This chain uses TRBV10-3 with TRBJ2-1, with TRBD2 matching 14 bases. The V gene end was trimmed by 6 bases and the J gene end by 7 bases; junction bases not matched to a gene: 5. The CDR3 contains 15 residues. Germline lookup yields CDR1 ENHRY and CDR2 SYGVKD. The CDR3 sequence is CAIRPGLAGVNEQFF. CDR3 in DNA: TGTGCCATCAGACCGGGACTAGCGGGGGTGAATGAGCAGTTCTTC.

The V call is TRBV7-2, the J call TRBJ1-1, with D perhaps TRBD1 (5 bases). The CDR3 is 15 residues long. V was shortened by 4 bases and J by 1 base, with 13 bases between the two germline ends. CDR1 is SGHTA, CDR2 FQGNSA, per germline. The chain's CDR3 is CASSSGHQPNTEAFF. In nucleotides, the CDR3 is TGTGCCAGCAGCTCAGGACATCAACCGAACACTGAAGCTTTCTTT. Supplemented by reference TRBV7-2 and TRBJ1-1, the full variable domain reads GAGVSQSPSNKVTEKGKDVELRCDPISGHTALYWYRQSLGQGLEFLIYFQGNSAPDKSGLPSDRFSAERTGGSVSTLTIQRTQQEDSAVYLCASSSGHQPNTEAFFGQGTRLTVV.

This chain connects TRBV28 to TRBJ2-5; D may be TRBD1 or TRBD2 (5 bases each). The J call may be mistaken, given a closer DNA end match to TRBJ2-7. Germline V gives CDR1 MDHEN, CDR2 SYDVKM. The CDR3 is made up of 14 amino acids. CDR3: CASRPGHGGYEQYF. CDR3 bases: TGTGCCAGCAGGCCCGGGCATGGGGGCTACGAGCAGTACTTC.

The chain is built from TRBV28 and TRBJ2-7, with D perhaps TRBD2 (6 bases). V gave up 4 bases and J gave up 2 bases, with 15 bases separating them. Germline V lookup: CDR1 MDHEN, CDR2 SYDVKM. CDR3 length: 15 residues. CDR3 nucleotide sequence: TGTGCCAGCAGTTCGCCGACGGGACTGACCTACGAGCAGTACTTC. Its protein product is CASSSPTGLTYEQYF.

The chain has TRBV7-2 and TRBJ1-3, with a tentative D call TRBD1 (5 bases). CDR3 length: 15 residues. The V gene's germline CDR1 is SGHTA and CDR2 FQGNSA. V shed 3 bases and J shed 0 bases, with 9 bases lying between them. As DNA, the CDR3 is TGTGCCAGCAGCTTCGGACAATTCTCTGGAAACACCATATATTTT. This encodes CASSFGQFSGNTIYF. The whole variable domain, remainder taken from reference TRBV7-2 and TRBJ1-3, is GAGVSQSPSNKVTEKGKDVELRCDPISGHTALYWYRQSLGQGLEFLIYFQGNSAPDKSGLPSDRFSAERTGGSVSTLTIQRTQQEDSAVYLCASSFGQFSGNTIYFGEGSWLTVV.